This T cell receptor beta chain was captured in a study of cytomegalovirus exposure and HLA in healthy donors. Looking at the study overall: Earlier results showed 120 million or so unique TCR beta sequences derived from 150 million to 200 million T cells.

Findings and caveats of the study: As a later analysis showed, a missense DCLRE1C variant was linked to trimming of TCR beta V- and J-genes. Several of the most significant clusters were apparently associated with common viral pathogens in a later analysis. An Asian-associated ancestry cluster reportedly showed fewer N-insertions than the approximately 670-donor mean in a later analysis.

Germline V gene sequence: CDR1 SQVTM, CDR2 ANQGSEA. V shed 6 bases and J 3 bases; nucleotides not matched to a gene: 7. The CDR3 totals 13 residues. A note on this clone: Its antigen is still unknown.

The PCR ran on 60 Vbeta and 13 Jbeta primers. Repertoires were generated with immunoSEQ multiplex PCR, while TCRdb's copy carries only in-frame clones and drops some. The sample holds roughly 110,000 clones, roughly three quarters seen once. J is TRBJ2-7 and V is TRBV29-1; 8 bases align to TRBD2. The sample comprised PBMCs. The receptor was derived from a young man in good health and CMV-seronegative. CDR3 in DNA: TGCAGCGTCTCGGGGGCGGGGGGCTACGAGCAGTACTTC. It yields the protein CSVSGAGGYEQYF.